The subject of this entry is one T cell receptor beta chain. This clonotype was detected ten times or more. The antigen it recognizes is unknown. The input lacks base qualities; no much larger clone sits a single base away. The sample belongs to a study of CD8+CD57+ T cells in acquired aplastic anemia (dated by TCRdb to the late 2010s). Looking at the study overall: On average, sorted CD4+ and CD8+ cells yielded around 3.1 ug of extracted DNA, with a range of roughly 0.19 to 27.4 ug. Healthy donor samples averaged roughly 10 million reads for CD4+ and approximately 11 million for CD8+ cells.

TCR beta VDJ combination and CDR3 sequence profiling used genomic DNA as the template. An Illumina HiSeq 2000 was used for TCR repertoire sequencing. The study's processing was this. TRBV/TRBJ rearrangement plots, CDR3 size and DJ length profiles, and Simpson's diversity index were used to assess repertoires. The most abundant DNA sequence in the deep sequencing data was taken as the immunodominant clone. CDR3 amino acid sequences were checked for sharing between subjects and were compared against published repertoires and the VDJdb database. The public reads were quality trimmed at Q25 with fastp and then assembled into clones with MiXCR by TCRdb, keeping productive beta chains. Merged by CDR3 protein, the rows form single entries marked with the most common genes and DNA. The V and J calls and clone size come from TCRdb's table, not from the authors' own analysis. Across this sample there are 150,000 to 200,000 distinct CDR3 sequences, with about half seen only once. The top ten clonotypes cover around 2.7% of the sample.

In the study, sorted CD4+ and CD8+ blood T cells from patients with severe aplastic anemia and from healthy subjects underwent deep sequencing of TCR repertoires. Ficoll-Paque density gradient centrifugation was used to isolate peripheral blood mononuclear cells. Before DNA was extracted, CD4+ and CD8+ T cells were sorted using either FACS or magnetic beads. From the cysteine up to the phenylalanine, the CDR3 has a length of 15 residues. Just the 45-base CDR3 DNA is kept, in frame starting at base 1. CDR1 and CDR2 are read off the germline V gene as SNHLY and FYNNEI. The germline V and J ends show losses of 6 bases and 0 bases respectively, and no gene match explains 5 bases of the junction. Overall study results and their limits: No significant difference in CD8+ Simpson's diversity was found between patients and healthy controls (P=0.060). Twenty-nine CD8+ CDR3 sequences were shared between patients and controls but appeared highly expressed in patients and within their immunodominant clones.

Recombination joined TRBV2 with TRBJ2-7; TRBD1 aligns with 10 central bases. Sample: sorted CD4+, CD8+, or CD8+CD57+ T cells (not recorded which) from PBMCs. The origin of this receptor is a human donor in good health. The DNA is as follows: TGTGCCAGCAGCCAGGACAGGGGGAACTCCTACGAGCAGTACTTC. It translates to CASSQDRGNSYEQYF.